Below, 3 T cell receptor beta chains from the same sample are listed, as sequenced in a study of shared clonotypes between healthy human individuals. The method was immunoSEQ multiplex PCR; TCRdb's version includes in-frame clones alone and lacks a portion of them. The sample has over 850,000 clones, about 80% seen once; the top ten hold 0.61%. The sample was memory CD4+ T cells from PBMCs. The sample's subset: CD45RA-negative fraction. The receptors come from a man younger than 35 in good health. Some clones in this sample may be carry-over from other donors' samples.

The table lists this clone with a count of one. V usage is TRBV30 and J usage is TRBJ2-2; 10 bases are a match to TRBD2. J was trimmed by 0 bases and V by 0 bases; bases with no gene match: 1. CDR3 length equals 16 residues. Looked up from germline, CDR1 is GTSNPN and CDR2 is SVGIG (reference sequence). This chain's CDR3 is CAWSVSGRANTGELFF. In DNA form, the CDR3 reads TGTGCCTGGAGTGTAAGCGGGAGGGCGAACACCGGGGAGCTGTTTTTT.

The chain carries TRBV7-8 and TRBJ2-5; TRBD2 aligns across 8 bases. The CDR3 sequence is 16 residues long. Germline-derived CDR1 and CDR2 are SGHVS and FQNEAQ. The J segment lost 3 bases and the V segment lost 1 base, leaving 7 bases of the junction unmatched. The CDR3 coding sequence is TGTGCCAGCAGCTTAGGAGTTAGCGGGATCGAAGAGACCCAGTACTTC. This translates into CASSLGVSGIEETQYF.

To note about this clone: Other DNA sequences within the sample encode an identical CDR3. Here the CDR3 reads CSARASTEAFF. CDR3 coding DNA: TGCAGTGCTAGAGCGTCCACTGAAGCTTTCTTT. The chain has TRBV20-1 and TRBJ1-1; no definite D call. V was cut by 1 base and J by 4 bases, with 4 bases left in between. The CDR3 totals 11 residues. In germline, CDR1 is DFQATT, CDR2 SNEGSKA (reference sequence).